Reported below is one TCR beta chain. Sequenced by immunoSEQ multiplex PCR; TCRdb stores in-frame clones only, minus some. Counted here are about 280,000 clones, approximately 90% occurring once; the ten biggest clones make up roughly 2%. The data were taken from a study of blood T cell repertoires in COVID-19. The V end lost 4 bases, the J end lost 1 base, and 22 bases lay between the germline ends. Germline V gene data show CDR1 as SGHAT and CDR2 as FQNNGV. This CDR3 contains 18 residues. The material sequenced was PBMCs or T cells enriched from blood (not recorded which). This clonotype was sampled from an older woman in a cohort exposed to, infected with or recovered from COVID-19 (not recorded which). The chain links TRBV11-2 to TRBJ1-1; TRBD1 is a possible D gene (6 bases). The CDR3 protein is CASSSSPWVGTPNTEAFF. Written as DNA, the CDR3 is TGTGCCAGCAGCTCCAGCCCGTGGGTTGGGACACCGAACACTGAAGCTTTCTTT.